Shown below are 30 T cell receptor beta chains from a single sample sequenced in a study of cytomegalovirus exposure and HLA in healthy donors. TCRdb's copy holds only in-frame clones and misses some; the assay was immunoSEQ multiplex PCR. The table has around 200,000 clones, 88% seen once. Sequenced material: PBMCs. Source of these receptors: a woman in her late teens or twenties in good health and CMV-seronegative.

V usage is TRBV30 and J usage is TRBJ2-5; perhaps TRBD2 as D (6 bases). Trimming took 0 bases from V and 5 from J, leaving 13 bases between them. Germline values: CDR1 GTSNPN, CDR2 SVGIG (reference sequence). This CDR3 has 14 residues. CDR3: CAWSVIGGDETQYF. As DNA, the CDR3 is TGTGCCTGGAGTGTCATTGGAGGGGATGAGACCCAGTACTTC.

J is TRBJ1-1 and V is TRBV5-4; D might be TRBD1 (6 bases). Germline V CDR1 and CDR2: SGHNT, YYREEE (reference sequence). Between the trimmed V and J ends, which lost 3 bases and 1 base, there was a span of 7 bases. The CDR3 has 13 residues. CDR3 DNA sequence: TGTGCCAGCAGCTGGGGGCGGAACACTGAAGCTTTCTTT. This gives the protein CASSWGRNTEAFF.

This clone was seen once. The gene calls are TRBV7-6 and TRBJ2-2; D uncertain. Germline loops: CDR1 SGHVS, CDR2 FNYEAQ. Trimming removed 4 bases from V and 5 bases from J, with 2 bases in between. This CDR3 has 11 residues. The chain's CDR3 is CASSSTGELFF. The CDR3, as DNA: TGTGCCAGCAGCTCGACCGGGGAGCTGTTTTTT.

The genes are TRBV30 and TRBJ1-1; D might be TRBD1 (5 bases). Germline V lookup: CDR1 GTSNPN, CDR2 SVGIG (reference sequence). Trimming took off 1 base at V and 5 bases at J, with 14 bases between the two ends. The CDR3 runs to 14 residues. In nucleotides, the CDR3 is TGTGCCTGGAGTGCTGTCGGGGGGGGGACTGAAGCTTTCTTT. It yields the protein CAWSAVGGGTEAFF.

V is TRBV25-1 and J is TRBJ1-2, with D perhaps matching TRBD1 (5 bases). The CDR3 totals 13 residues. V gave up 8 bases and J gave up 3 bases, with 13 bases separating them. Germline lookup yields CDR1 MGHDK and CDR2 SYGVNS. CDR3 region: CASLGWGDYGYTF. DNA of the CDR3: TGTGCCAGCTTGGGGTGGGGGGACTATGGCTACACCTTC.

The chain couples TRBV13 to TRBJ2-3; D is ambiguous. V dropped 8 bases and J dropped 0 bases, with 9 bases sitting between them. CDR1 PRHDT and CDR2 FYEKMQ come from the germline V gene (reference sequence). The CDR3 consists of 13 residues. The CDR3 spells CASLLMSTDTQYF. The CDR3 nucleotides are TGTGCCAGCCTTTTAATGAGCACAGATACGCAGTATTTT.

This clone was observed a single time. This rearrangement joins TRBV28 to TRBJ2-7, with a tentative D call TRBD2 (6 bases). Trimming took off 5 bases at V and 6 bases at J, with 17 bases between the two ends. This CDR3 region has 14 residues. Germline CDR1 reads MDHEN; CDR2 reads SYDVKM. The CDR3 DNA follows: TGTGCCAGCAGTCTCGGAGGGACGTATTCCGAGCAGTACTTC. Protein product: CASSLGGTYSEQYF. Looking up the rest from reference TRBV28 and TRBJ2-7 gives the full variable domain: DVKVTQSSRYLVKRTGEKVFLECVQDMDHENMFWYRQDPGLGLRLIYFSYDVKMKEKGDIPEGYSVSREKKERFSLILESASTNQTSMYLCASSLGGTYSEQYFGPGTRLTVT.

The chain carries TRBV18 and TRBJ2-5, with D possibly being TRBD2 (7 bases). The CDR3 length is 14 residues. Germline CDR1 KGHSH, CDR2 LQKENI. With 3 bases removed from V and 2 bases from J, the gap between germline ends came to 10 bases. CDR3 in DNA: TGTGCCAGCTCACCCGCGGGGGCACAAGAGACCCAGTACTTC. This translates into CASSPAGAQETQYF. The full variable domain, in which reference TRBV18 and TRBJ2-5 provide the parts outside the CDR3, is NAGVMQNPRHLVRRRGQEARLRCSPMKGHSHVYWYRQLPEEGLKFMVYLQKENIIDESGMPKERFSAEFPKEGPSILRIQQVVRGDSAAYFCASSPAGAQETQYFGPGTRLLVL.

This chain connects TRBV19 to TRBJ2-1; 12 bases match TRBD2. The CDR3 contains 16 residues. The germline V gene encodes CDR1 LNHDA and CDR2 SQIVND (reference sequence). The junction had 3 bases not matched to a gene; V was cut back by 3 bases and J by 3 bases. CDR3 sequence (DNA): TGTGCCAGTAGTATGGAGGGACTAGCGGGCTACAATGAGCAGTTCTTC. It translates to CASSMEGLAGYNEQFF.

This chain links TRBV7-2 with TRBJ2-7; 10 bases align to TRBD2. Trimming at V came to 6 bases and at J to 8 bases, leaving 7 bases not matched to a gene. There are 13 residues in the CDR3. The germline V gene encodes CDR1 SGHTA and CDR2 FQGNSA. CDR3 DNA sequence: TGTGCCAGCAGTCATCTAGCGGGAGCAAAGCAGTACTTC. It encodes CASSHLAGAKQYF.

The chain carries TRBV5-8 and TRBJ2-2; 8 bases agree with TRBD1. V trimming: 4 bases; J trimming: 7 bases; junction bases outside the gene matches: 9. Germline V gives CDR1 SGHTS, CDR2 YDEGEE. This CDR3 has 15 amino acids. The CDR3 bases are TGTGCCAGCAGCACAATCCAGGGGGCCGGCGGGGAGCTGTTTTTT. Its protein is CASSTIQGAGGELFF.

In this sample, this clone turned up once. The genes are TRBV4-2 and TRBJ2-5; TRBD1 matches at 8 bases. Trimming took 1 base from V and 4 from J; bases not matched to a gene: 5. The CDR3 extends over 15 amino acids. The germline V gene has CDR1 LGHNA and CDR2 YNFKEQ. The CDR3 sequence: CASSQVQGAGETQYF. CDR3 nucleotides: TGTGCCAGCAGCCAAGTCCAGGGGGCGGGAGAGACCCAGTACTTC.

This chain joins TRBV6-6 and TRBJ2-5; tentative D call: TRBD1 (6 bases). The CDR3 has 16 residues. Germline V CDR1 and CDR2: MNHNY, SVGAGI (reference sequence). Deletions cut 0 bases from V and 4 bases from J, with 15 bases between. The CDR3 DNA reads TGTGCCAGCAGTTACTCCCCGGGACACGAGGCAGAGACCCAGTACTTC. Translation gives CASSYSPGHEAETQYF.

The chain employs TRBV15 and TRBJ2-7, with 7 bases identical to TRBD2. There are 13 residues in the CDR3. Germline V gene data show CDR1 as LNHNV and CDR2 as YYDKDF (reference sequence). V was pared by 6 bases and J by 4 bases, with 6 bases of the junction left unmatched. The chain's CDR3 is CATRSTSRYEQYF. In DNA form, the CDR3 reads TGTGCCACCAGATCGACTAGCCGGTACGAGCAGTACTTC.

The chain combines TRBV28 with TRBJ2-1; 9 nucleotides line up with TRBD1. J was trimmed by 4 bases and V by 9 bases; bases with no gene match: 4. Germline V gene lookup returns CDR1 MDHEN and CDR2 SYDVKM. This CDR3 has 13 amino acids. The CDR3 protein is CASRDRDYNEQFF. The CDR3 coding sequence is TGTGCCAGTAGGGACAGGGATTACAATGAGCAGTTCTTC. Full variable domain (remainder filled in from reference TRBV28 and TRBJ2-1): DVKVTQSSRYLVKRTGEKVFLECVQDMDHENMFWYRQDPGLGLRLIYFSYDVKMKEKGDIPEGYSVSREKKERFSLILESASTNQTSMYLCASRDRDYNEQFFGPGTRLTVL.

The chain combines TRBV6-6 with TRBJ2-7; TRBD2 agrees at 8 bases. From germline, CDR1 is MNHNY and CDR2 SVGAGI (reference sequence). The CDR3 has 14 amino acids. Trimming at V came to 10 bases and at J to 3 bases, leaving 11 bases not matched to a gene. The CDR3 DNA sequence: TGTGCCACGCACTTCAGTGGGACTAGCTACGAGCAGTACTTC. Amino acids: CATHFSGTSYEQYF.

CDR3 sequence: CASRQNQGYEQYF. The CDR3 DNA reads as TGTGCCAGCAGACAAAACCAGGGGTACGAGCAGTACTTC. The chain joins TRBV13 to TRBJ2-7, with a weak D call TRBD1 (6 bases). CDR3 length: 13 amino acids. Germline CDR1 PRHDT, CDR2 FYEKMQ (reference sequence). V was clipped by 6 bases and J by 4 bases, with 13 bases between them.

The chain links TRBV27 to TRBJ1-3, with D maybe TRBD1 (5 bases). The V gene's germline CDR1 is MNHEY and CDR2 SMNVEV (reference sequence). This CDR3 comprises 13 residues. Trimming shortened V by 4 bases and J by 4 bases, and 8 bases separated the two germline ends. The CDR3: CASSSQGGNTIYF. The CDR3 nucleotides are TGTGCCAGCAGTTCCCAGGGAGGAAACACCATATATTTT.

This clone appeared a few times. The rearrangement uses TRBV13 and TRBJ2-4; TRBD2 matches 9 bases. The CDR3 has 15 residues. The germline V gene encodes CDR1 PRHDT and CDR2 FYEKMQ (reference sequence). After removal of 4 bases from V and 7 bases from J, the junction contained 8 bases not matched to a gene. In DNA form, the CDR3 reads TGTGCCAGCAGCTCCGTGGCGGGGGGGGCGAACATTCAGTACTTC. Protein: CASSSVAGGANIQYF.

The CDR3 sequence is CASSFVESTPQHF. Written as DNA, the CDR3 is TGTGCCAGCAGTTTCGTAGAGTCTACTCCCCAGCATTTT. This chain uses TRBV28 with TRBJ1-5; D unresolved. This CDR3 spans 13 amino acids. Trimming left V 3 bases short and J 10 bases short, with 13 bases between. The germline CDR1 and CDR2 sequences are MDHEN and SYDVKM.

The CDR3 spells CASRTRWGRETQYF. In DNA, the CDR3 is TGTGCCAGCAGAACGAGGTGGGGCAGGGAGACCCAGTACTTC. The chain recombines TRBV27 with TRBJ2-5; D possibly corresponds to TRBD1 (5 bases). Trimming cost V 6 bases and J 5 bases, with 16 bases left between them. This CDR3 contains 14 residues. The germline V gene encodes CDR1 MNHEY and CDR2 SMNVEV (reference sequence).

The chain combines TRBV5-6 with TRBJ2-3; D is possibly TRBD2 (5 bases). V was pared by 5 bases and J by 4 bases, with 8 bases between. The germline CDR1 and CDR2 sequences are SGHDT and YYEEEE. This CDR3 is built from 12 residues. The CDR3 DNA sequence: TGTGCCAGCAGTCAGAGGGCAGATACGCAGTATTTT. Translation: CASSQRADTQYF.

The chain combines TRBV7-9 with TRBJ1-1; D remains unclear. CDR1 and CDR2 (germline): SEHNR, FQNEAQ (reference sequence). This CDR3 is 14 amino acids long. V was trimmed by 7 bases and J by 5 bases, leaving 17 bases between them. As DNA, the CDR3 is TGTGCCAGCACGATAGCCCCGCAGACTACTGAAGCTTTCTTT. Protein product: CASTIAPQTTEAFF. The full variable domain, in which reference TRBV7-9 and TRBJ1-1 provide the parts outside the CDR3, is DTGVSQNPRHKITKRGQNVTFRCDPISEHNRLYWYRQTLGQGPEFLTYFQNEAQLEKSRLLSDRFSAERPKGSFSTLEIQRTEQGDSAMYLCASTIAPQTTEAFFGQGTRLTVV.

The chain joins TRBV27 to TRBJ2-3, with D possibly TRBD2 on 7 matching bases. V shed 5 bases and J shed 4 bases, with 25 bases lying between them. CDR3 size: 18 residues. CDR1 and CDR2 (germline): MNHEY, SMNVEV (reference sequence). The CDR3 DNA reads TGTGCCAGCAGTCCCGGGGGGCGGTTCGAACGTGTTGCAGATACGCAGTATTTT. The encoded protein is CASSPGGRFERVADTQYF.

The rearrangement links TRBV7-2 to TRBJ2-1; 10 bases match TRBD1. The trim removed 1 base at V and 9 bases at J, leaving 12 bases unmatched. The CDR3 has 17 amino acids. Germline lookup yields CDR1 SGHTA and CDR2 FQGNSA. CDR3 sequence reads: CASSLVILRQGAREQFF. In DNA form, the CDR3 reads TGTGCCAGCAGCTTAGTGATCTTGAGACAGGGGGCACGTGAGCAGTTCTTC.

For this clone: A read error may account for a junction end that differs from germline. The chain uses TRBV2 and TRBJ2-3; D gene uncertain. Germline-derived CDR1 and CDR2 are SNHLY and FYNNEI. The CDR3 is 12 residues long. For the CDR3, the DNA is TGTGCCAGCAGTGAATTGCAGAAGTTATACCTTTTT. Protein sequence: CASSELQKLYLF.

CDR3 nucleotides: TGTGCCTGGAGTGTAGGGGGCACTGAAGCTTTCTTT. This gives the protein CAWSVGGTEAFF. This chain connects TRBV30 to TRBJ1-1; tentatively, D is TRBD1 (6 bases). Germline CDR1 is GTSNPN and CDR2 is SVGIG (reference sequence). The CDR3 length is 12 residues. V was cut by 0 bases and J by 4 bases, with 6 bases left in between.

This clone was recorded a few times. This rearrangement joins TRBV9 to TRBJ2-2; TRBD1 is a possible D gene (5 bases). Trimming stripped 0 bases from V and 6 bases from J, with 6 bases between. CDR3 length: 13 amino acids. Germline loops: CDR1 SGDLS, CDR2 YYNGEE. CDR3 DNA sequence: TGTGCCAGCAGCGTAGAAGGGGCCGGGGAGCTGTTTTTT. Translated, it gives CASSVEGAGELFF.

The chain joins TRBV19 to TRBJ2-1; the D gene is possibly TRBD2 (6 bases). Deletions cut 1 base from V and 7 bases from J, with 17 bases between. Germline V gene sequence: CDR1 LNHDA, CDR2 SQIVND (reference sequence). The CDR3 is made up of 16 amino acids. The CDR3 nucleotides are TGTGCCAGTAGTATAGTGGGGGGACGGGAAATAAATGAGCAGTTCTTC. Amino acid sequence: CASSIVGGREINEQFF.

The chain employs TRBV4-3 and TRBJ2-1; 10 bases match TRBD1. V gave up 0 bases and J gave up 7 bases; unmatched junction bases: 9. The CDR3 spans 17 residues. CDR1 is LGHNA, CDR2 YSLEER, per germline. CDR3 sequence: CASSQDRWDRGKNEQFF. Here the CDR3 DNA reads TGCGCCAGCAGCCAAGATAGATGGGACAGGGGTAAGAATGAGCAGTTCTTC.